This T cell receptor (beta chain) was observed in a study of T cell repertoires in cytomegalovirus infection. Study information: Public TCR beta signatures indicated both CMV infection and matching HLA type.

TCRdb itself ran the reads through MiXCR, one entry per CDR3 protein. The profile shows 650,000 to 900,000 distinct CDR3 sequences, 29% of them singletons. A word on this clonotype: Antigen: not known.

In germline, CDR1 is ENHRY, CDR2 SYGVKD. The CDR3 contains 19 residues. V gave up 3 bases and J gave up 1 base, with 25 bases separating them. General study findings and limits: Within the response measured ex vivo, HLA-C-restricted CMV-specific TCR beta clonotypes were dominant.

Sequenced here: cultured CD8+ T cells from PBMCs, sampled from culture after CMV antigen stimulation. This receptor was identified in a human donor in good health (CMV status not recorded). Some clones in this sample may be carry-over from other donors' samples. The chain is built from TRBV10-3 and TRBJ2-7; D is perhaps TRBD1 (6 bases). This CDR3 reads CAISDPTVAEIGGSYEQYF. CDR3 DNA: TGTGCCATCAGTGACCCGACTGTCGCCGAGATAGGGGGTTCCTACGAGCAGTACTTC.